This T cell receptor (beta chain) came from a study of blood T cell repertoires in COVID-19. Either two negative PCRs, clearance, or symptom resolution qualified Cohort 3 donors as recovered. Assay used: immunoSEQ multiplex PCR; TCRdb lists only in-frame clones, some missing. The sample holds around 300,000 clones, about nine tenths seen once. CDR3 length: 13 amino acids. V lost 0 bases, J lost 14 bases, and 4 bases stayed unmatched. Per the germline V gene, CDR1 is MGHRA and CDR2 is YSYEKL. This chain joins TRBV4-1 and TRBJ2-1; 10 bases map to TRBD2. Source material: PBMCs or T cells enriched from blood (not recorded which). This receptor was obtained from a woman aged 60 to 75 who had recovered from COVID-19. The CDR3 here is CASSQDLAGDEFF. In DNA, the CDR3 is TGCGCCAGCAGCCAAGATCTAGCGGGAGATGAGTTCTTC.